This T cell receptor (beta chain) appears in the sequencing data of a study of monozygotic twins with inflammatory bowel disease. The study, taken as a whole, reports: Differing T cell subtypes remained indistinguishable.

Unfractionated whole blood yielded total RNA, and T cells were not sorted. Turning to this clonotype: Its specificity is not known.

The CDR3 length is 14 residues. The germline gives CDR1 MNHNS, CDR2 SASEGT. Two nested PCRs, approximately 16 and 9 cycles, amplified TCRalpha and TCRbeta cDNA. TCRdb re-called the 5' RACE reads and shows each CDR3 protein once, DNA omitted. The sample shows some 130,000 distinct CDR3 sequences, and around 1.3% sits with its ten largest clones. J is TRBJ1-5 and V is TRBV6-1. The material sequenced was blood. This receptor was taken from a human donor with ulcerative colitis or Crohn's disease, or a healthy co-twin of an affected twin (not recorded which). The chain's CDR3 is CASSEIRQAWPQHF.